A single TCR beta chain is shown here with its context. Clones were sequenced by immunoSEQ multiplex PCR, and TCRdb holds only the in-frame ones, with some missing. Found here are a few hundred thousand clones, about 87% of them singletons; the top ten hold about 7.8%. This sample stems from a study of blood T cell repertoires in COVID-19. The CDR3 is 15 residues long. Germline V CDR1 and CDR2: KGHSH, LQKENI. V was cut by 2 bases and J by 4 bases, with 14 bases left in between. Sequenced sample: peripheral blood. The TCR was taken from a woman in her forties or fifties who had recovered from COVID-19. The V and J genes are TRBV18 and TRBJ1-1; no firm D call. The CDR3 DNA reads TGTGCCAGCTCACCAGTCCCTGGAGGAGGCACTGAAGCTTTCTTT. Residues: CASSPVPGGGTEAFF. Looking up the rest from reference TRBV18 and TRBJ1-1 gives the full variable domain: NAGVMQNPRHLVRRRGQEARLRCSPMKGHSHVYWYRQLPEEGLKFMVYLQKENIIDESGMPKERFSAEFPKEGPSILRIQQVVRGDSAAYFCASSPVPGGGTEAFFGQGTRLTVV.